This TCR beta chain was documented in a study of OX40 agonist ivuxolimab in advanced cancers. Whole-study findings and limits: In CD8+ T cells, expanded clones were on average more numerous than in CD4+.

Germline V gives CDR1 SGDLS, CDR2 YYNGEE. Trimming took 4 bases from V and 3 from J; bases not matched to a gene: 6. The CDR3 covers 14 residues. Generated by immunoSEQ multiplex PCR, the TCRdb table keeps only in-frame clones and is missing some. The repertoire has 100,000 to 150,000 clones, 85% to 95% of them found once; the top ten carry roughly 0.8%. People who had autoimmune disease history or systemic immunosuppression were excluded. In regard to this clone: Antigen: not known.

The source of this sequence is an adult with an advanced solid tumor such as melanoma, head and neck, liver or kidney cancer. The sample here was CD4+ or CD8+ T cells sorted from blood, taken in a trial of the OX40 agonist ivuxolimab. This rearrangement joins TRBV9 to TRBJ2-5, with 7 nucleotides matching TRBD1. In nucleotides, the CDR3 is TGTGCCAGCAGCCCCGACAGGGTGGAAGAGACCCAGTACTTC. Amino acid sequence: CASSPDRVEETQYF.